Following are 29 T cell receptor beta chains from one sample sequenced in a study of tissue T cells after allogeneic stem cell transplantation. Generated by immunoSEQ multiplex PCR, the TCRdb table keeps only in-frame clones and is missing some. The data contain roughly 7,100 clones, 40% to 55% of them singletons. Time point here: mouse harvest day 7 after allogeneic transplant. The graft held 10^6 splenic CD5+ T cells and 10^7 T-cell-depleted bone marrow cells. Sequencing input: gut tissue. These receptors were taken from a female BALB/c mouse given C57BL/6 T cells with graft-versus-host disease after an allogeneic hematopoietic cell transplant.

Concerning this clone itself: Genes here carry mouse names. The read stops 1 residue short of the end of the CDR3; the missing end is completed from the germline J gene. This chain links TRBV13-2 with TRBJ1-1, with TRBD1 as a possible D gene (6 bases). CDR3 length equals 14 residues. The germline V gene encodes CDR1 NNHNN and CDR2 SYGAGS (reference sequence). Trimming shortened V by 0 bases and J by 2 bases, and 8 bases separated the two germline ends. CDR3 residues: CASGDGGHNTEVFF. CDR3 bases read: TGTGCCAGCGGTGATGGGGGACATAACACAGAAGTCTTC.

In this sample, this clone turned up a few times. The listed genes are named as in mouse. Read sequence stops 1 residue before the CDR3 end, and the germline J gene provides the missing end. This sequence joins TRBV1 and TRBJ1-3; no clear D gene. The V gene lost 0 bases and the J gene lost 1 base, with 4 bases spanning the gap. This CDR3 region has 14 residues. Germline assignment: CDR1 NSQYPW and CDR2 LRSPGD (reference sequence). The sequenced part of the CDR3 DNA is TGCACCTGCAGTGCAGACCAGTCTGGAAATACGCTCTAT. Amino acid sequence: CTCSADQSGNTLY. The full CDR3 is CTCSADQSGNTLYF.

Turning to this clone: Any gene name here is a mouse gene name. The CDR3 end lies 1 residue beyond the end of the read and is filled in from the germline J gene. V gene TRBV26 combines with J gene TRBJ1-2; TRBD1 agrees at 8 bases. The CDR3 runs 14 residues. Unmatched junction bases numbered 3, after V lost 2 bases and J lost 4 bases. CDR1 is KGHPV, CDR2 FQNQEV, per germline (reference sequence). The CDR3 sequence is CASSLRTGSSDYTF. The part of the CDR3 DNA that was read is TGTGCCAGCAGTCTGAGGACAGGGAGCTCCGACTACACC.

Points on this clone: Here the gene names and germline are mouse. The read falls 1 residue short of the CDR3 end, and the missing part is taken from the germline J gene. This rearrangement joins TRBV3 to TRBJ2-4; the match to TRBD2 covers 10 bases. V was pared by 3 bases and J by 1 base, with 4 bases of the junction left unmatched. The CDR3 is made up of 16 amino acids. CDR1 is SNHLY and CDR2 is FYNGKV in the germline V gene (reference sequence). The CDR3 region is CASSFNWGGGQNTLYF. The sequenced CDR3 bases are TGTGCCAGCAGCTTTAACTGGGGGGGTGGTCAAAACACCTTGTAC.

As to this clone: All gene names here are mouse names. Read coverage stops 1 residue before the CDR3 terminus; the germline J gene supplies the remainder. The rearrangement joins TRBV1 to TRBJ2-1; 9 bases are shared with TRBD1. This CDR3 has 13 residues. Germline V gene lookup returns CDR1 NSQYPW and CDR2 LRSPGD (reference sequence). V shed 4 bases, J shed 6 bases, and the junction held 1 base outside the gene matches. The CDR3 bases that were read are TGCACCTGCAGTGACAGGGGGCGTGCTGAGCAGTTC. Protein product: CTCSDRGRAEQF. The full CDR3 protein reads CTCSDRGRAEQFF. Full variable domain (remainder filled in from reference TRBV1 and TRBJ2-1): VTLLEQNPRWRLVPRGQAVNLRCILKNSQYPWMSWYQQDLQKQLQWLFTLRSPGDKEVKSLPGADYLATRVTDTELRLQVANMSQGRTLYCTCSDRGRAEQFFGPGTRLTVL.

Turning to this clone: The germline and genes are mouse ones. The sequenced fragment ends 1 residue before the CDR3 boundary, so the rest is inferred from the germline J gene. The V gene is TRBV26, the J gene TRBJ1-4; D is possibly TRBD1 (6 bases). Germline V gene sequence: CDR1 KGHPV, CDR2 FQNQEV (reference sequence). V lost 4 bases to trimming and J lost 0 bases, with 12 bases between them. The CDR3 covers 16 residues. The part of the CDR3 DNA that was read is TGTGCCAGCAGTCGCCCGGGACACCTTTCCAACGAAAGATTATTT. Protein sequence: CASSRPGHLSNERLF. The full CDR3 protein is CASSRPGHLSNERLFF. Full variable domain (missing parts from reference TRBV26 and TRBJ1-4): NSKVIQTPRYLVKGQGQKAKMRCIPEKGHPVVFWYQQNKNNEFKFLINFQNQEVLQQIDMTEKRFSAECPSNSPCSLEIQSSEAGDSALYLCASSRPGHLSNERLFFGHGTKLSVL.

On this clone: The germline and genes are mouse ones. The CDR3 end is not reached by the read, which stops 1 residue before it; the germline J gene fills it in. V gene TRBV3 combines with J gene TRBJ1-1; 10 positions match TRBD1. The V segment lost 5 bases and the J segment 10 bases; nucleotides outside the gene matches: 4. The CDR3 has 12 amino acids. Germline V gives CDR1 SNHLY, CDR2 FYNGKV (reference sequence). Partial CDR3 DNA: TGTGCCAGCAGCCTCCGGGACAGGGGAGTCTTC. Translating it yields CASSLRDRGVF. The full CDR3 sequence reads CASSLRDRGVFF.

Points on this clone: Gene labels here are mouse ones. The missing CDR3 end, 1 residue past where the read stops, is filled in from the germline J gene. In the same sample, other DNA sequences code for this CDR3. The chain carries TRBV26 and TRBJ1-1; TRBD1 matches at 9 bases. The V gene's germline CDR1 is KGHPV and CDR2 FQNQEV (reference sequence). This CDR3 is built from 14 residues. V dropped 4 bases and J dropped 0; count of bases not matched to a gene: 0. CDR3 sequence: CASSRQGANTEVFF. The covered CDR3 bases are TGTGCCAGCAGTCGACAGGGGGCAAACACAGAAGTCTTC.

A few counts support this clone. Gene names and germline match the mouse. The read comes to an end 1 residue before the CDR3 does, leaving the germline J gene to fill in the end. V usage is TRBV23 and J usage is TRBJ2-3. Germline CDR1 is KGHTA and CDR2 is FQNQQP. The length of the CDR3 is 15 residues. The CDR3 bases that were read are TGCTCCAGCAGTCAATCGGCGGCGGGGGCAGAAACGCTGTAT. As protein: CSSSQSAAGAETLY. The whole CDR3 reads CSSSQSAAGAETLYF.

Note on this clone: The germline and genes are mouse ones. Read data end 1 residue before the CDR3 end; the end is taken from the germline J gene. The J gene is TRBJ1-3, the V gene TRBV13-1, with D uncertain. The CDR3 has 12 amino acids. From germline, CDR1 is NSHNY and CDR2 SYGAGN. With 4 bases removed from V and 0 bases from J, the gap between germline ends came to 2 bases. The sequenced part of the CDR3 DNA is TGTGCCAGCAGTATTTCTGGAAATACGCTCTAT. This encodes CASSISGNTLY. In full, the CDR3 reads CASSISGNTLYF.

For this clone: The gene names given are mouse names. The CDR3 end falls 1 residue outside the read, so it is completed with the germline J gene. The J gene is TRBJ1-4, the V gene TRBV23. The CDR3 consists of 11 residues. CDR1 and CDR2 from the germline V gene are KGHTA and FQNQQP. CDR3 DNA (partial): TGCTCCAGCAGTCAGGACGAAAGATTATTT. It is translated as CSSSQDERLF. The CDR3, in full, reads CSSSQDERLFF.

As concerns this clone: The genes are named according to mouse. The part of the CDR3 DNA that was read is TGTGCCAGCAGTGAGCAGGGGGTTGCAAACACAGAAGTCTTC. This encodes CASSEQGVANTEVF. The full CDR3 is CASSEQGVANTEVFF. V gene TRBV13-1 combines with J gene TRBJ1-1; 7 bases agree with TRBD1. The sequence runs out 1 residue before the end of the CDR3; the remainder is reconstructed from the germline J gene. The V segment lost 2 bases and the J segment 0 bases; nucleotides outside the gene matches: 4. CDR3 length equals 15 residues. Germline CDR1 NSHNY, CDR2 SYGAGN.

This clone has just a few counts. Gene names refer to mouse genes. The read comes to an end 1 residue before the CDR3 does, leaving the germline J gene to fill in the end. The chain is built from TRBV15 and TRBJ1-1; 9 nucleotides align to TRBD1. Germline V gives CDR1 SGHND, CDR2 FRSKSL. This CDR3 is 14 amino acids long. V trimming: 5 bases; J trimming: 2 bases; junction bases outside the gene matches: 3. Incomplete CDR3 DNA: TGTGCCAGCAGTCTGACAGGGGGTAACACAGAAGTCTTC. It translates to CASSLTGGNTEVF. From start to end, the CDR3 is CASSLTGGNTEVFF.

This clone was detected a few times. Mouse gene names and germline throughout. Coverage ceases 1 residue before the CDR3 finishes, and the germline J gene fills in the end. The chain joins TRBV26 to TRBJ2-7; TRBD1 matches 9 bases. CDR1 and CDR2 from the germline V gene are KGHPV and FQNQEV (reference sequence). With V trimmed by 4 bases and J by 4 bases, 5 bases remained unmatched. This CDR3 is 14 amino acids long. CDR3 DNA (partial): TGTGCCAGCAGTCACGGGACAGGGAGTTATGAACAGTAC. It encodes CASSHGTGSYEQY. The whole CDR3 region reads CASSHGTGSYEQYF. Full variable domain (missing parts from reference TRBV26 and TRBJ2-7): NSKVIQTPRYLVKGQGQKAKMRCIPEKGHPVVFWYQQNKNNEFKFLINFQNQEVLQQIDMTEKRFSAECPSNSPCSLEIQSSEAGDSALYLCASSHGTGSYEQYFGPGTRLTVL.

Details on this clone: The genes are named according to mouse. The read falls 1 residue short of the CDR3 end, and the missing part is taken from the germline J gene. The chain employs TRBV13-2 and TRBJ2-2; the D is unclear. The CDR3 runs to 12 residues. Germline CDR1 is NNHNN and CDR2 is SYGAGS (reference sequence). V shed 7 bases and J shed 6 bases, with 10 bases lying between them. Incomplete CDR3 DNA: TGTGCCAGCAGGCCCGGATCCGGGCAGCTCTAC. Its protein product is CASRPGSGQLY. The whole CDR3 sequence reads CASRPGSGQLYF.

Notes on this clone: Here the gene names and germline are mouse. The read gets to within 1 residue of the CDR3 end, and the germline J gene fills in the rest. V usage is TRBV26 and J usage is TRBJ1-6; 7 nucleotides match TRBD1. TRBJ1-6 is an open reading frame, and its role is uncertain. CDR1 and CDR2 (germline): KGHPV, FQNQEV (reference sequence). The CDR3 spans 15 residues. V was clipped by 2 bases and J by 4 bases; unmatched bases: 2. The CDR3 region is CASSLTGDYNSPLYF. The CDR3 DNA, read in part, is TGTGCCAGCAGTCTGACAGGGGATTATAATTCGCCCCTCTAC.

About this clone: Mouse gene names and germline throughout. The read terminates 1 residue before the CDR3 end, so the remaining end is supplied by the germline J gene. V is TRBV13-3 and J is TRBJ2-7, with 8 bases lining up with TRBD1. The CDR3 contains 15 residues. Germline V gene data show CDR1 as NNHDY and CDR2 as SYVADS. Trimming cost V 0 bases and J 4 bases; bases outside gene matches: 6. CDR3 bases read: TGTGCCAGCAGTGATGCTGGACAGGGCTTTTATGAACAGTAC. Amino acids: CASSDAGQGFYEQY. The entire CDR3 is CASSDAGQGFYEQYF.

Regarding this clone: Gene names denote mouse genes. The read gets to within 1 residue of the CDR3 end, and the germline J gene fills in the rest. This chain joins TRBV29 and TRBJ1-2, with 9 bases fitting TRBD1. Trimming cost V 7 bases and J 1 base; bases outside gene matches: 4. This CDR3 spans 14 amino acids. CDR1 MSHET and CDR2 SYDVDS come from the germline V gene. CDR3 sequence reads: CASIHRGLNSDYTF. The covered CDR3 bases are TGTGCTAGCATTCACAGGGGGCTAAACTCCGACTACACC.

As for this clone: The germline and genes are mouse ones. The CDR3 end falls 1 residue outside the read, so it is completed with the germline J gene. V and J are TRBV3 and TRBJ1-4; maybe TRBD1 (6 bases). This CDR3 is 14 amino acids long. V dropped 3 bases and J dropped 3 bases, with 8 bases sitting between them. Germline CDR1 reads SNHLY; CDR2 reads FYNGKV (reference sequence). The CDR3 spells CASSLGGPNERLFF. The covered CDR3 bases are TGTGCCAGCAGCTTGGGGGGGCCCAACGAAAGATTATTT.

In the case of this clone: The gene names given are mouse names. The observed sequence ends 1 residue before the CDR3 terminus, with the missing tail filled in from the germline J gene. The rearrangement uses TRBV3 and TRBJ1-6; D is ambiguous. TRBJ1-6 is an ORF, and what it does is uncertain. Trimming removed 2 bases from V and 4 bases from J, with 6 bases in between. The CDR3 covers 14 residues. Germline loops: CDR1 SNHLY, CDR2 FYNGKV (reference sequence). The part of the CDR3 DNA that was read is TGTGCCAGCAGCTTAAGCCAATATAATTCGCCCCTCTAC. Translation: CASSLSQYNSPLY. The full CDR3 is CASSLSQYNSPLYF.

As to this clone: Genes and germline come from the mouse. The sequenced part of the CDR3 DNA is TGCTCCAGCAGTCAATCGGGACTGGGGGACACCCAGTAC. This translates into CSSSQSGLGDTQY. The CDR3 in full is CSSSQSGLGDTQYF. V and J are TRBV23 and TRBJ2-5; no DNA check was done on the table's D call, TRBD2. The read halts 1 residue ahead of the CDR3 end, with the missing end drawn from the germline J gene. The CDR3 length is 14 residues. Germline lookup yields CDR1 KGHTA and CDR2 FQNQQP.

This clone qualifies as medium-sized (0.01 to 0.1%). Germline and genes here are mouse. The read halts 1 residue ahead of the CDR3 end, with the missing end drawn from the germline J gene. The chain has TRBV13-3 and TRBJ2-7; 10 bases agree with TRBD1. The V gene end was trimmed by 3 bases and the J gene end by 7 bases; junction bases not matched to a gene: 4. CDR1 and CDR2 (germline): NNHDY, SYVADS. The CDR3 is made up of 13 amino acids. The covered CDR3 bases are TGTGCCAGCAGTGGGGGACAGGGGAAGGAACAGTAC. Residues: CASSGGQGKEQY. The complete CDR3 sequence is CASSGGQGKEQYF.

The table lists this clone with a few counts. The genes and germline here are from mouse. The CDR3 end falls 1 residue outside the read, so it is completed with the germline J gene. The V and J genes are TRBV26 and TRBJ2-1; 9 bases fit TRBD2. Germline CDR1 and CDR2: KGHPV and FQNQEV (reference sequence). CDR3 size: 15 residues. With 6 bases clipped from V and 1 base from J, the junction kept 4 bases outside the gene matches. CDR3 DNA (partial): TGTGCCAGCAGCCTCTGGGGGGGGAACTATGCTGAGCAGTTC. Its protein product is CASSLWGGNYAEQF. The complete CDR3 protein is CASSLWGGNYAEQFF.

With respect to this clone: Germline and genes: mouse. The DNA ends 1 residue before the CDR3 does, and the rest of the CDR3 is filled in from the germline J gene. The chain carries TRBV13-2 and TRBJ2-5; TRBD2 is a possible D gene (7 bases). Germline V gene lookup returns CDR1 NNHNN and CDR2 SYGAGS (reference sequence). The V and J ends lost 5 bases and 5 bases respectively, with 15 bases between them. This CDR3 spans 14 amino acids. The DNA read from the CDR3 is TGTGCCAGCGGGGGAAGAGGGGGGGGAGACACCCAGTAC. It yields the protein CASGGRGGGDTQY. The CDR3 as a whole reads CASGGRGGGDTQYF.

About this clone: Gene names and germline refer to mouse. The read halts 1 residue ahead of the CDR3 end, with the missing end drawn from the germline J gene. V usage is TRBV13-1 and J usage is TRBJ1-1, with TRBD1 as a possible D gene (5 bases). With 3 bases removed from V and 1 base from J, the gap between germline ends came to 7 bases. This CDR3 has 13 residues. The germline CDR1 and CDR2 sequences are NSHNY and SYGAGN. The CDR3 spells CASSGGRNTEVFF. CDR3 DNA, as far as it was read: TGTGCCAGCAGTGGGGGACGGAACACAGAAGTCTTC.

Turning to this clone: Mouse names are used for the genes. The CDR3 end is not reached by the read, which stops 1 residue before it; the germline J gene fills it in. The chain recombines TRBV16 with TRBJ1-2; D perhaps matches TRBD1 (5 bases). The CDR3 has 15 residues. V dropped 0 bases and J dropped 0 bases, with 8 bases sitting between them. The germline V gene encodes CDR1 SGHSA and CDR2 FRNQAP. The CDR3 DNA, read in part, is TGTGCAAGCAGCTTAGATGGGGGTGCAAACTCCGACTACACC. It encodes CASSLDGGANSDYT. The CDR3 in full is CASSLDGGANSDYTF.

Remarks on this clone: The listed genes are named as in mouse. From the germline J gene comes the end of the CDR3, since the read stops 1 residue before it. The same CDR3 can be traced to other DNA sequences in this sample. The chain combines TRBV26 with TRBJ2-4; no firm D call. Trimming removed 3 bases at V and 0 bases at J, with 4 bases between. Per the germline V gene, CDR1 is KGHPV and CDR2 is FQNQEV (reference sequence). There are 13 residues in the CDR3. The part of the CDR3 DNA that was read is TGTGCCAGCAGTCTTGGTAGTCAAAACACCTTGTAC. This sequence encodes CASSLGSQNTLY. In full, the CDR3 reads CASSLGSQNTLYF.

Details on this clone: Gene labels here are mouse ones. The read is 1 residue too short to cover the CDR3 end, so that end is filled in from the germline J gene. V gene TRBV26 combines with J gene TRBJ2-5; D is unresolved. Trimming removed 4 bases from V and 0 bases from J, with 5 bases in between. The CDR3 covers 13 residues. In germline, CDR1 is KGHPV, CDR2 FQNQEV (reference sequence). CDR3 DNA, as far as it was read: TGTGCCAGCAGTCAGAGTAACCAAGACACCCAGTAC. It yields the protein CASSQSNQDTQY. The full-length CDR3 reads as CASSQSNQDTQYF.

This clone has just a few counts. Here the gene names and germline are mouse. The CDR3: CASGDWGGDEQYF. The sequenced CDR3 bases are TGTGCCAGCGGGGACTGGGGGGGCGATGAACAGTAC. V usage is TRBV13-2 and J usage is TRBJ2-7; the match to TRBD2 covers 13 bases. Coverage ceases 1 residue before the CDR3 finishes, and the germline J gene fills in the end. V lost 5 bases and J lost 5; bases outside the gene matches: 1. Germline V gives CDR1 NNHNN, CDR2 SYGAGS (reference sequence). CDR3 length: 13 residues.